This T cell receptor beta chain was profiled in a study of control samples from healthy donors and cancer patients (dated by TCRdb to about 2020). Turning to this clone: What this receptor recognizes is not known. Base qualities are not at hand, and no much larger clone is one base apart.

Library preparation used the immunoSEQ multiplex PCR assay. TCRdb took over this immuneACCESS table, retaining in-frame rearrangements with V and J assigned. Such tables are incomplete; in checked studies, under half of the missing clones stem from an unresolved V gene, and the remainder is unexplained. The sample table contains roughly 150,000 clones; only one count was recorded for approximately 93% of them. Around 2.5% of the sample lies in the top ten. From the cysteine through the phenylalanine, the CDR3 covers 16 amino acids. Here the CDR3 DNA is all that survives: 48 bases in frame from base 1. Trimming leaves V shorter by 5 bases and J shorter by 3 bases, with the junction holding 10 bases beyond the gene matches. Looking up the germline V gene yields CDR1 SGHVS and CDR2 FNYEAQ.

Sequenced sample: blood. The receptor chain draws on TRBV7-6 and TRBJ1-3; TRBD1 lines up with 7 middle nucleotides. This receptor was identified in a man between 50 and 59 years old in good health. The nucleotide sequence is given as TGTGCCAGCAGCCCAGGGGACAGCAGTTTTGGAAACACCATATATTTT. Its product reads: CASSPGDSSFGNTIYF.